The 16 T cell receptor beta chains below were found in one sample sequenced in a study of OX40 agonist ivuxolimab in advanced cancers. Receptor libraries were prepared by the immunoSEQ multiplex PCR assay. This immuneACCESS table, as held by TCRdb, lists in-frame sequences with V and J called but not all clones. Of the missing ones, under half trace to an unresolved V gene in checked studies; the others have no known cause. The sample data list about 120,000 clones, and over 85% of these were observed just once. Clones ranked in the top ten supply approximately 0.15% of the sample. The sequencing here drew on CD4+ or CD8+ T cells sorted from blood, taken in a trial of the OX40 agonist ivuxolimab. These receptors all come from an adult with an advanced solid tumor such as melanoma, head and neck, liver or kidney cancer.

CDR3 sequence (DNA): TGTGCCAGCAGTAGGGGAACAGATCTTGGTGAGCAGTTCTTC. Residues: CASSRGTDLGEQFF. The V and J genes are TRBV28 and TRBJ2-1; tentative D call: TRBD1 (5 bases). The V gene lost 5 bases and the J gene lost 9 bases, with 17 bases spanning the gap. This CDR3 is 14 amino acids long. Germline loops: CDR1 MDHEN, CDR2 SYDVKM.

The sample holds one count of this clone. This chain uses TRBV5-8 with TRBJ2-7, with 7 bases that match TRBD2. The CDR3 spans 14 residues. V gave up 0 bases and J gave up 2 bases; unmatched junction bases: 2. From germline, CDR1 is SGHTS and CDR2 YDEGEE. Here the CDR3 reads CASSLVGGTYEQYF. The CDR3 DNA follows: TGTGCCAGCAGCTTGGTGGGGGGGACCTACGAGCAGTACTTC.

This chain uses TRBV2 with TRBJ2-2, with 10 bases fitting TRBD1. The junction had 3 bases not matched to a gene; V was cut back by 2 bases and J by 6 bases. The CDR3 has 15 residues. Germline values: CDR1 SNHLY, CDR2 FYNNEI. The CDR3 reads CASSERGTGAGELFF. CDR3 nucleotides: TGTGCCAGCAGTGAAAGAGGGACAGGGGCCGGGGAGCTGTTTTTT.

The chain carries TRBV5-1 and TRBJ2-2; TRBD2 agrees at 11 bases. Trimming cost V 4 bases and J 2 bases; bases outside gene matches: 4. The CDR3 contains 16 residues. Germline V gene data show CDR1 as SGHRS and CDR2 as YFSETQ. CDR3 protein: CASSLTSGANTGELFF. CDR3 DNA: TGCGCCAGCAGCCTGACTAGCGGGGCAAACACCGGGGAGCTGTTTTTT.

J is TRBJ1-1 and V is TRBV7-2, with D hard to call. Germline assignment: CDR1 SGHTA and CDR2 FQGNSA. The CDR3 is made up of 13 amino acids. V lost 5 bases to trimming and J lost 6 bases, with 13 bases between them. The CDR3 sequence is CASSLAGGAEAFF. The CDR3 DNA sequence: TGTGCCAGCAGCCTGGCGGGAGGAGCTGAAGCTTTCTTT.

The chain carries TRBV5-1 and TRBJ2-1; D may be TRBD1 (5 bases). The V end was cut by 6 bases, the J end by 4 bases, with 17 bases between. The CDR3 length is 15 residues. Germline values: CDR1 SGHRS, CDR2 YFSETQ. The CDR3 protein is CASIGVPGRYNEQFF. The CDR3 region has the DNA TGCGCCAGCATAGGGGTCCCGGGCAGATACAATGAGCAGTTCTTC.

This clone was observed a single time. This sequence joins TRBV7-9 and TRBJ2-3; D remains unclear. Trimming pared 6 bases from V and 1 base from J, leaving 8 bases between. The CDR3 consists of 13 residues. In germline, CDR1 is SEHNR, CDR2 FQNEAQ (reference sequence). CDR3 in DNA: TGTGCCAGCAGGCCTACTGGCACAGATACGCAGTATTTT. It codes for CASRPTGTDTQYF.

The chain recombines TRBV30 with TRBJ1-5, with D perhaps TRBD1 (5 bases). Germline CDR1 and CDR2: GTSNPN and SVGIG (reference sequence). The CDR3 has 14 residues. Deletions cut 2 bases from V and 8 bases from J, with 16 bases between. In nucleotides, the CDR3 is TGTGCCTGGAGTACCCAAGGAGGAGGGGAGCCCCAGCATTTT. Residues: CAWSTQGGGEPQHF.

This chain connects TRBV7-2 to TRBJ2-1, with 7 bases fitting TRBD1. CDR1 and CDR2 (germline): SGHTA, FQGNSA. J lost 5 bases, V lost 3 bases, and 1 base had no gene match. This CDR3 comprises 13 residues. The CDR3: CASSLDRHNEQFF. The CDR3 DNA follows: TGTGCCAGCAGCTTGGACAGGCACAATGAGCAGTTCTTC.

The chain recombines TRBV27 with TRBJ2-1, with 9 bases matching TRBD2. V was pared by 5 bases and J by 3 bases, with 5 bases of the junction left unmatched. The CDR3 is 15 residues long. Germline V gene sequence: CDR1 MNHEY, CDR2 SMNVEV (reference sequence). The CDR3 loop is CASSALLAGYNEQFF. Written as DNA, the CDR3 is TGTGCCAGCAGTGCCCTACTAGCGGGCTACAATGAGCAGTTCTTC.

Of note for this clone: One end of the junction fails to match germline, which may point to a read error. V gene TRBV6-1 combines with J gene TRBJ2-7; no definite D call. CDR3 length: 12 amino acids. Germline CDR1 MNHNS, CDR2 SASEGT. DNA of the CDR3: TGTGCCAGCAGTGAAGCTATAAAGTCCCCCCACTTC. It encodes CASSEAIKSPHF.

V usage is TRBV21-1 and J usage is TRBJ2-7; the D segment call TRBD1 is taken from the table without a DNA check. TRBV21-1 is a recognized pseudogene. The CDR3 totals 15 residues. The CDR3 DNA sequence: TGTGCCAGCAGGTCCGGGACAGACCCTCACTACGAGCAGTACTTC. Its protein is CASRSGTDPHYEQYF.

This clone has more than one count but fewer than ten. This chain joins TRBV5-6 and TRBJ2-3; 8 nucleotides agree with TRBD1. Germline V CDR1 and CDR2: SGHDT, YYEEEE. The CDR3 has 16 amino acids. V lost 5 bases to trimming and J lost 1 base; unmatched junction nucleotides: 9. Here the CDR3 DNA reads TGTGCCAGCAGTTATCAGGGGGCCCTTCGCACAGATACGCAGTATTTT. It encodes CASSYQGALRTDTQYF.

The genes are TRBV7-9 and TRBJ2-3; 8 positions match TRBD2. Trimming at V came to 5 bases and at J to 3 bases, leaving 10 bases not matched to a gene. Germline values: CDR1 SEHNR, CDR2 FQNEAQ (reference sequence). This CDR3 has 16 residues. CDR3 in amino acids: CASSPRLGGGTDTQYF. Here the CDR3 DNA reads TGTGCCAGCAGCCCTAGACTGGGCGGGGGGACAGATACGCAGTATTTT.

This clone has only one observation. This chain uses TRBV2 with TRBJ2-1; no clear D gene. Between the trimmed V and J ends, which lost 3 bases and 7 bases, there was a span of 10 bases. This CDR3 is built from 13 residues. Germline assignment: CDR1 SNHLY and CDR2 FYNNEI. CDR3 amino acids: CASSERRENEQFF. The CDR3 coding sequence is TGTGCCAGCAGTGAGAGGCGTGAGAATGAGCAGTTCTTC.

This chain connects TRBV6-6 to TRBJ1-5; 8 nucleotides match TRBD1. The J segment lost 2 bases and the V segment lost 5 bases, leaving 5 bases of the junction unmatched. Germline-derived CDR1 and CDR2 are MNHNY and SVGAGI (reference sequence). CDR3 length: 15 amino acids. CDR3 in DNA: TGTGCCAGCAGTCTTGACAGGGGAGGCAATCAGCCCCAGCATTTT. The encoded protein is CASSLDRGGNQPQHF.